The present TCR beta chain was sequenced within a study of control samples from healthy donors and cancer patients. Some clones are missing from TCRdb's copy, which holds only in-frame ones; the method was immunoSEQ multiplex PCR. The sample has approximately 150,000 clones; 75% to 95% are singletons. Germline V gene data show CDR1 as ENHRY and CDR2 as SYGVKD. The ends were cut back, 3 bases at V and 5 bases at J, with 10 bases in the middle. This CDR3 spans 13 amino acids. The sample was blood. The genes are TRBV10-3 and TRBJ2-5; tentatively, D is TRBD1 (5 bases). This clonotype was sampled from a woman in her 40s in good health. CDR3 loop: CAISDVQVETQYF. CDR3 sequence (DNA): TGTGCCATCAGTGACGTACAGGTGGAGACCCAGTACTTC.